The 14 T cell receptor beta chains presented below share a single source sample, sequenced in a study of T-cell memory formation after mild COVID-19. TCRdb recomputed calls from the 5' RACE reads with MiXCR, one row per CDR3 protein. The sample carries 500,000 to 600,000 distinct CDR3 sequences, roughly 17% recorded once. The sequenced sample was PBMCs or a T cell subset sorted from them (not recorded which). The origin of the receptors is an adult woman who had mild COVID-19 (a few samples of this study predate the infection). Cell type and time point are not known.

This clonotype has more than one count but fewer than ten. The chain carries TRBV27 and TRBJ1-6; 7 nucleotides agree with TRBD1. In germline, CDR1 is MNHEY, CDR2 SMNVEV (reference sequence). The CDR3 spans 17 residues. V shed 7 bases, J shed 4 bases, and the junction held 13 bases outside the gene matches. The CDR3 reads CASKARDSKIYNSPLHF. The CDR3 DNA is TGTGCCAGCAAGGCCAGGGACAGCAAAATATATAATTCACCCCTCCACTTT.

This clonotype was seen more than once but under ten times. This chain links TRBV6-2 or TRBV6-3 with TRBJ2-7, with TRBD2 matching 14 bases. After removal of 6 bases from V and 12 bases from J, the junction contained 10 bases not matched to a gene. The CDR3 sequence is 14 residues long. Germline CDR1 is MNHEY and CDR2 is SVGEGT. The CDR3 DNA reads TGTGCCAGCAGCTCGACCGGGACTAGCGGGAGTGCGTACTTC. It codes for CASSSTGTSGSAYF.

The CDR3 reads CATSGTSGSSYNEQFF. The CDR3 nucleotides are TGTGCCACCAGCGGCACTAGCGGGAGCTCCTACAATGAGCAGTTCTTC. This rearrangement joins TRBV15 to TRBJ2-1, with 11 bases that match TRBD2. V lost 5 bases to trimming and J lost 0 bases; unmatched junction nucleotides: 3. The germline V gene encodes CDR1 LNHNV and CDR2 YYDKDF (reference sequence). The CDR3 has 16 residues.

The chain employs TRBV15 and TRBJ2-5; TRBD2 is a possible D gene (6 bases). CDR1 and CDR2 from the germline V gene are LNHNV and YYDKDF (reference sequence). The CDR3 totals 15 residues. V lost 0 bases and J lost 3, with 11 bases in between. The CDR3 loop reads CATSRDFSGKETQYF. The CDR3 DNA sequence: TGTGCCACCAGCAGAGATTTTAGCGGCAAAGAGACCCAGTACTTC.

The chain has TRBV2 and TRBJ2-7; no firm D call. V was clipped by 2 bases and J by 3 bases, with 8 bases between them. This CDR3 is built from 13 residues. From germline, CDR1 is SNHLY and CDR2 FYNNEI. The CDR3 bases are TGTGCCAGCAGTGAAATGGGTTTCTACGAGCAGTACTTC. This codes for CASSEMGFYEQYF.

The J gene is TRBJ2-1, the V gene TRBV5-1; no reliable D call. CDR1 SGHRS and CDR2 YFSETQ come from the germline V gene. The CDR3 contains 13 residues. Trimming cost V 3 bases and J 9 bases, with 13 bases left between them. The CDR3 DNA reads as TGCGCCAGCAGCTGGGCCCCTTCCGCTGAGCAGTTCTTC. This gives the protein CASSWAPSAEQFF.

The sample holds a few counts of this clonotype. The rearrangement uses TRBV5-4 and TRBJ2-1, with 10 bases identical to TRBD2. The CDR3 length is 16 residues. V lost 4 bases and J lost 4; bases outside the gene matches: 8. CDR1 is SGHNT, CDR2 YYREEE, per germline (reference sequence). The CDR3 DNA reads as TGTGCCAGCAGCACCCGGACTAGCGGTTCGTACAATGAGCAGTTCTTC. Translation: CASSTRTSGSYNEQFF.

There are a few counts of this clonotype. The CDR3 protein is CASSQDQVNYGYTF. The CDR3 DNA reads TGTGCCAGCAGCCAAGACCAGGTGAACTATGGCTACACCTTC. This chain connects TRBV14 to TRBJ1-2, with unresolved D. The CDR3 has 14 residues. The V and J ends lost 0 bases and 2 bases respectively, with 7 bases between them. CDR1 is SGHDN and CDR2 is FVKESK in the germline V gene.

There are a few counts of this clonotype. CDR3 DNA: TGTGCCAGCGCGGGACAGGGTTTTGGCGGCTACACCTTC. The encoded protein is CASAGQGFGGYTF. The rearrangement links TRBV6-5 to TRBJ1-2; 9 bases align to TRBD1. Germline CDR1 and CDR2: MNHEY and SVGAGI. Losses at the gene ends were 8 bases for V and 8 bases for J; bases not matched to a gene: 9. CDR3 length equals 13 residues.

V and J are TRBV20-1 and TRBJ2-7; 8 nucleotides match TRBD1. CDR1 and CDR2 (germline): DFQATT, SNEGSKA (reference sequence). This CDR3 comprises 14 residues. The V and J ends lost 3 bases and 5 bases, in that order; junction bases with no gene match: 9. The CDR3 loop is CSASEDRGVDEQYF. CDR3 sequence (DNA): TGCAGTGCTAGCGAAGACAGGGGCGTCGACGAGCAGTACTTC.

There are many counts of this clonotype. This chain joins TRBV29-1 and TRBJ1-2; 9 bases fit TRBD1. The CDR3 loop spans 16 amino acids. After removal of 0 bases from V and 8 bases from J, the junction contained 13 bases not matched to a gene. CDR1 and CDR2 from the germline V gene are SQVTM and ANQGSEA. For the CDR3, the DNA is TGCAGCGTTGAAGACCCTACCGGGACAGGGTGGTGGGGCTACACCTTC. It encodes CSVEDPTGTGWWGYTF.

This clonotype was found a few times. V is TRBV7-3 and J is TRBJ2-1; 8 bases match TRBD1. V gave up 2 bases and J gave up 2 bases; unmatched junction bases: 8. This CDR3 has 17 residues. Germline CDR1 and CDR2: SGHTA and FQGTGA. The CDR3 DNA reads TGTGCCAGCAGCTTAGGTGGACAGGGAGAACCCTACAATGAGCAGTTCTTC. Amino acids: CASSLGGQGEPYNEQFF.

This clonotype has just a few counts. The genes are TRBV6-1 and TRBJ2-3; 9 nucleotides agree with TRBD1. There are 15 residues in the CDR3. V dropped 7 bases and J dropped 3; count of bases not matched to a gene: 8. Per the germline V gene, CDR1 is MNHNS and CDR2 is SASEGT. The CDR3 reads CASTKGTGRTDTQYF. CDR3 nucleotides: TGTGCCAGCACCAAAGGGACAGGGAGAACAGATACGCAGTATTTT.

The chain recombines TRBV4-3 with TRBJ2-6, with a possible D match to TRBD2 (5 bases). Trimming cost V 4 bases and J 0 bases, with 19 bases left between them. The CDR3 sequence is 19 residues long. Germline V CDR1 and CDR2: LGHNA, YSLEER. CDR3 nucleotide sequence: TGCGCCAGCAGCCTCAACATCCGGCAGCGGAGCTCTGGGGCCAACGTCCTGACTTTC. This gives the protein CASSLNIRQRSSGANVLTF.